Following are 20 T cell receptor beta chains from one sample sequenced in a study of cytomegalovirus exposure and HLA in healthy donors. Amplification used 60 Vbeta primers and 13 Jbeta primers. Assay: immunoSEQ multiplex PCR; the TCRdb copy retains only in-frame clones and omits some. Its table lists roughly 73,000 clones. The sequencing sample was made of PBMCs. These TCRs come from a man in his fifties in good health and CMV-seropositive.

The chain is built from TRBV18 and TRBJ2-2, with D possibly matching TRBD1 (5 bases). Germline V gene data show CDR1 as KGHSH and CDR2 as LQKENI. V lost 5 bases to trimming and J lost 0 bases, with 13 bases between them. The length of the CDR3 is 16 residues. Written as DNA, the CDR3 is TGTGCCAGCTCAGTTAGGCGACAGTCGAACACCGGGGAGCTGTTTTTT. This translates into CASSVRRQSNTGELFF. The full variable domain, its missing parts supplied by reference TRBV18 and TRBJ2-2, is NAGVMQNPRHLVRRRGQEARLRCSPMKGHSHVYWYRQLPEEGLKFMVYLQKENIIDESGMPKERFSAEFPKEGPSILRIQQVVRGDSAAYFCASSVRRQSNTGELFFGEGSRLTVL.

This rearrangement joins TRBV28 to TRBJ2-5; 7 positions agree with TRBD2. The CDR3 is 15 residues long. Germline CDR1 reads MDHEN; CDR2 reads SYDVKM. Trimming took 3 bases from V and 4 from J; bases not matched to a gene: 8. The CDR3 coding sequence is TGTGCCAGCAGTTTGAGACTAGCCTCCGGAGAGACCCAGTACTTC. Its protein product is CASSLRLASGETQYF.

This sequence joins TRBV4-2 and TRBJ2-5; 8 nucleotides agree with TRBD1. V was pared by 4 bases and J by 2 bases, with 6 bases of the junction left unmatched. The CDR3 has 15 residues. Germline-derived CDR1 and CDR2 are LGHNA and YNFKEQ. The CDR3 DNA sequence: TGTGCCAGCAGCCCCTCGGACAGGGTTCAAGAGACCCAGTACTTC. Translated: CASSPSDRVQETQYF.

V usage is TRBV28 and J usage is TRBJ2-3, with 7 positions matching TRBD1. The CDR3 covers 14 residues. V lost 6 bases and J lost 4; bases outside the gene matches: 7. Germline lookup yields CDR1 MDHEN and CDR2 SYDVKM. The CDR3 here is CASRLGGEADTQYF. CDR3 nucleotide sequence: TGTGCCAGCAGGCTAGGGGGCGAGGCAGATACGCAGTATTTT. The whole variable domain, filled in from reference TRBV28 and TRBJ2-3, reads DVKVTQSSRYLVKRTGEKVFLECVQDMDHENMFWYRQDPGLGLRLIYFSYDVKMKEKGDIPEGYSVSREKKERFSLILESASTNQTSMYLCASRLGGEADTQYFGPGTRLTVL.

J is TRBJ2-3 and V is TRBV5-1; D is unresolved. Looked up from germline, CDR1 is SGHRS and CDR2 is YFSETQ. Trimming stripped 4 bases from V and 2 bases from J, with 14 bases between. The CDR3 is 15 amino acids. The CDR3 region has the DNA TGCGCCAGCAGCCAAGCTTCGTATGACACAGATACGCAGTATTTT. This sequence encodes CASSQASYDTDTQYF. Using reference TRBV5-1 and TRBJ2-3 for the parts outside the CDR3, the full variable domain is KAGVTQTPRYLIKTRGQQVTLSCSPISGHRSVSWYQQTPGQGLQFLFEYFSETQRNKGNFPGRFSGRQFSNSRSEMNVSTLELGDSALYLCASSQASYDTDTQYFGPGTRLTVL.

This chain connects TRBV6-6 to TRBJ1-4; the match to TRBD1 covers 10 bases. Trimming removed 8 bases from V and 5 bases from J; junction bases left unmatched: 5. Germline CDR1 is MNHNY and CDR2 is SVGAGI (reference sequence). The CDR3 covers 14 residues. CDR3 sequence reads: CASRQGARNEKLFF. As DNA, the CDR3 is TGTGCCAGCCGACAGGGGGCCAGAAATGAAAAACTGTTTTTT.

This sequence joins TRBV5-6 and TRBJ1-2; 7 positions match TRBD1. Germline trimming cut 3 bases from V and 4 bases from J; bases unmatched to any gene: 9. CDR1 SGHDT and CDR2 YYEEEE come from the germline V gene. This CDR3 has 15 amino acids. CDR3 amino acids: CASSSVPNRGYGYTF. For the CDR3, the DNA is TGTGCCAGCAGCTCCGTACCTAACAGGGGCTATGGCTACACCTTC.

This sequence joins TRBV7-8 and TRBJ2-2; TRBD2 agrees at 7 bases. In germline, CDR1 is SGHVS, CDR2 FQNEAQ. The V and J ends lost 2 bases and 2 bases, in that order; junction bases with no gene match: 5. The CDR3 runs to 16 residues. The CDR3 region has the DNA TGTGCCAGCAGCTTATTTCGGGGGGTAAACACCGGGGAGCTGTTTTTT. Translated: CASSLFRGVNTGELFF.

The chain combines TRBV19 with TRBJ1-5; D remains unclear. The CDR3 runs 12 residues. Germline loops: CDR1 LNHDA, CDR2 SQIVND (reference sequence). V shed 5 bases and J shed 9 bases, with 11 bases lying between them. CDR3 bases: TGTGCCAGTAGTCCAGACACAAGGCCCCAGCATTTT. Encoded protein: CASSPDTRPQHF.

V is TRBV6-6 and J is TRBJ1-6; tentative D call: TRBD1 (5 bases). The CDR3 is 15 amino acids. V lost 3 bases to trimming and J lost 8 bases, with 14 bases between them. From germline, CDR1 is MNHNY and CDR2 SVGAGI (reference sequence). The CDR3 nucleotides are TGTGCCAGCAGTTATGGACAATTTCCTGATTCACCCCTCCACTTT. As protein: CASSYGQFPDSPLHF.

The V call is TRBV5-4, the J call TRBJ2-7; 11 positions agree with TRBD1. V dropped 4 bases and J dropped 2; count of bases not matched to a gene: 8. The CDR3 runs to 16 residues. Per the germline V gene, CDR1 is SGHNT and CDR2 is YYREEE (reference sequence). The CDR3 sequence is CASSPTPGQGAYEQYV. The CDR3 region has the DNA TGTGCCAGCAGCCCAACACCGGGACAGGGGGCCTACGAGCAGTACGTC.

CDR3 DNA: TGTGCCAGCTCACGAACAGGGGAAGGGACGGTAGAGCAGTACTTC. Translated, it gives CASSRTGEGTVEQYF. V usage is TRBV18 and J usage is TRBJ2-7; 7 bases align to TRBD1. The length of the CDR3 is 15 residues. Germline V lookup: CDR1 KGHSH, CDR2 LQKENI. V was clipped by 4 bases and J by 7 bases; unmatched bases: 13.

This chain uses TRBV19 with TRBJ2-3; 9 bases are shared with TRBD2. V was clipped by 5 bases and J by 3 bases; unmatched bases: 3. CDR1 is LNHDA and CDR2 is SQIVND in the germline V gene (reference sequence). This CDR3 region has 14 residues. The CDR3 protein is CASSETSGTDTQYF. CDR3 coding DNA: TGTGCCAGTAGTGAGACTAGCGGTACAGATACGCAGTATTTT.

The gene calls are TRBV12-5 and TRBJ1-2, with 8 bases identical to TRBD1. Trimming at V came to 5 bases and at J to 5 bases, leaving 10 bases not matched to a gene. Germline lookup yields CDR1 LGHNT and CDR2 FRNRAP. CDR3 size: 15 residues. The CDR3: CASGPGTGGRYGYTF. The CDR3 DNA is TGTGCTAGTGGTCCCGGGACAGGCGGAAGGTATGGCTACACCTTC.

This chain uses TRBV18 with TRBJ1-1, with 9 bases that match TRBD1. Germline V gives CDR1 KGHSH, CDR2 LQKENI. The ends lost 3 bases at V and 1 base at J; junction bases unmatched: 0. CDR3 size: 14 residues. CDR3 nucleotide sequence: TGTGCCAGCTCACCGGACAGGGGGAACACTGAAGCTTTCTTT. Translation: CASSPDRGNTEAFF.

The chain recombines TRBV9 with TRBJ1-4; 9 bases match TRBD1. V was pared by 4 bases and J by 2 bases, with 3 bases of the junction left unmatched. Germline-derived CDR1 and CDR2 are SGDLS and YYNGEE. The CDR3 loop spans 15 amino acids. The CDR3 nucleotides are TGTGCCAGCAGCCCCGGACAGGGGACTAATGAAAAACTGTTTTTT. This codes for CASSPGQGTNEKLFF.

The V gene is TRBV5-1, the J gene TRBJ1-4; TRBD1 might be the D (6 bases). The CDR3 sequence is 13 residues long. Germline V gives CDR1 SGHRS, CDR2 YFSETQ. With 4 bases removed from V and 8 bases from J, the gap between germline ends came to 12 bases. In DNA, the CDR3 is TGCGCCAGCAGCCTAGAGGGGGAGGAAAAACTGTTTTTT. It yields the protein CASSLEGEEKLFF.

The rearrangement uses TRBV9 and TRBJ2-2; TRBD1 matches 8 bases. CDR1 is SGDLS, CDR2 YYNGEE, per germline. The CDR3 runs to 16 residues. The trim removed 3 bases at V and 6 bases at J, leaving 10 bases unmatched. In DNA form, the CDR3 reads TGTGCCAGCAGCGAGCGACCGACAGGGGTCGCCGGGGAGCTGTTTTTT. Its protein product is CASSERPTGVAGELFF.

The rearrangement uses TRBV4-1 and TRBJ2-3; D perhaps matches TRBD1 (6 bases). CDR1 is MGHRA and CDR2 is YSYEKL in the germline V gene. Trimming took 4 bases from V and 3 from J, leaving 20 bases between them. CDR3 length: 17 amino acids. The CDR3 loop is CASSLLGQGALTDTQYF. Here the CDR3 DNA reads TGCGCCAGCAGCCTGCTGGGACAAGGGGCTCTAACAGATACGCAGTATTTT.

The chain has TRBV2 and TRBJ2-2; 11 bases are shared with TRBD2. The junction had 5 bases not matched to a gene; V was cut back by 6 bases and J by 2 bases. CDR1 SNHLY and CDR2 FYNNEI come from the germline V gene. The CDR3 has 16 amino acids. CDR3: CASSPGLAGNTGELFF. The CDR3 DNA reads TGTGCCAGCAGCCCCGGACTAGCGGGCAACACCGGGGAGCTGTTTTTT.